The 18 T cell receptor beta chains listed next were all sequenced from one sample in a study of cytomegalovirus exposure and HLA in healthy donors. Researchers ran the PCR with 60 Vbeta and 13 Jbeta primers. Produced via immunoSEQ multiplex PCR; TCRdb's table is partial and in-frame only. The table has approximately 220,000 clones, approximately 82% seen once. The sample comprised PBMCs. These receptors were taken from a man aged 18 to 29 in good health and CMV-seronegative.

This clone was seen only a few times. The V and J genes are TRBV6-1 and TRBJ2-7; 10 bases fit TRBD2. Unmatched junction bases numbered 15, after V lost 3 bases and J lost 7 bases. The germline gives CDR1 MNHNS, CDR2 SASEGT. CDR3 length: 17 residues. CDR3 DNA sequence: TGTGCCAGCAGTGATTCGGGACTAGCGAGCCGGAGAGGGGAGCAGTACTTC. It encodes CASSDSGLASRRGEQYF.

The chain joins TRBV19 to TRBJ2-3; 7 bases agree with TRBD1. V trimming: 5 bases; J trimming: 2 bases; junction bases outside the gene matches: 4. The germline gives CDR1 LNHDA, CDR2 SQIVND (reference sequence). There are 14 residues in the CDR3. The CDR3 reads CASSLGQTTDTQYF. Here the CDR3 DNA reads TGTGCCAGTAGTCTGGGACAGACCACAGATACGCAGTATTTT.

This clone showed up just a few times. The CDR3 here is CASSDYRAGELFF. The CDR3 coding sequence is TGTGCCAGCAGTGACTACAGGGCCGGGGAGCTGTTTTTT. The chain has TRBV2 and TRBJ2-2; weak D call: TRBD1 (6 bases). Trimming pared 3 bases from V and 6 bases from J, leaving 8 bases between. Germline V gene data show CDR1 as SNHLY and CDR2 as FYNNEI. The CDR3 extends over 13 amino acids.

The J gene is TRBJ1-1, the V gene TRBV6-5; a possible D gene is TRBD1 (5 bases). Trimming pared 8 bases from V and 6 bases from J, leaving 10 bases between. The length of the CDR3 is 11 residues. Germline CDR1 is MNHEY and CDR2 is SVGAGI. CDR3 bases: TGTGCCAGCTCCCAGGGTGCTGAAGCTTTCTTT. It specifies CASSQGAEAFF.

The chain uses TRBV30 and TRBJ2-1; weak D call: TRBD1 (6 bases). The CDR3 extends over 12 amino acids. Trimming left V 1 base short and J 7 bases short, with 8 bases between. Germline CDR1 and CDR2: GTSNPN and SVGIG (reference sequence). CDR3 sequence: CAWSGQENEQFF. In nucleotides, the CDR3 is TGTGCCTGGAGTGGACAGGAGAATGAGCAGTTCTTC.

The rearrangement joins TRBV28 to TRBJ2-7; D is perhaps TRBD1 (6 bases). The CDR3 consists of 12 residues. V shed 5 bases and J shed 4 bases, with 9 bases lying between them. Germline CDR1 MDHEN, CDR2 SYDVKM. CDR3 nucleotide sequence: TGTGCCAGCAGTACCACAGGGTACGAGCAGTACTTC. As protein: CASSTTGYEQYF.

This clone has more than one count but fewer than ten. The genes are TRBV7-2 and TRBJ1-2; the D gene is possibly TRBD1 (5 bases). The CDR3 extends over 15 amino acids. Trimming pared 4 bases from V and 2 bases from J, leaving 14 bases between. Germline-derived CDR1 and CDR2 are SGHTA and FQGNSA. The CDR3 loop is CASSWAGRVNYGYTF. CDR3 nucleotide sequence: TGTGCCAGCAGCTGGGCCGGCAGGGTGAACTATGGCTACACCTTC.

The J gene is TRBJ2-7, the V gene TRBV5-4; 7 nucleotides match TRBD1. J was trimmed by 2 bases and V by 3 bases; bases with no gene match: 5. This CDR3 is 14 amino acids long. The germline CDR1 and CDR2 sequences are SGHNT and YYREEE (reference sequence). CDR3: CASSWPQGAYEQYF. As DNA, the CDR3 is TGTGCCAGCAGCTGGCCTCAGGGGGCCTACGAGCAGTACTTC.

V and J are TRBV7-9 and TRBJ2-7, with D tentatively TRBD1 (5 bases). Germline V gene lookup returns CDR1 SEHNR and CDR2 FQNEAQ (reference sequence). V was pared by 4 bases and J by 7 bases, with 11 bases between. The length of the CDR3 is 12 residues. CDR3 region: CASSSTGLEQYF. The CDR3 coding sequence is TGTGCCAGCAGCTCCACAGGTTTGGAGCAGTACTTC. Full variable domain (missing parts from reference TRBV7-9 and TRBJ2-7): DTGVSQNPRHKITKRGQNVTFRCDPISEHNRLYWYRQTLGQGPEFLTYFQNEAQLEKSRLLSDRFSAERPKGSFSTLEIQRTEQGDSAMYLCASSSTGLEQYFGPGTRLTVT.

The genes are TRBV7-6 and TRBJ1-2, with D possibly TRBD1 on 5 matching bases. Germline CDR1 reads SGHVS; CDR2 reads FNYEAQ. V shed 4 bases and J shed 6 bases, with 15 bases lying between them. CDR3 size: 14 residues. CDR3 region: CASSSQGGGDGYTF. Here the CDR3 DNA reads TGTGCCAGCAGCTCCCAGGGAGGAGGAGATGGCTACACCTTC.

V and J are TRBV28 and TRBJ1-4; possible D gene TRBD1, 5 bases. Germline CDR1 reads MDHEN; CDR2 reads SYDVKM. V lost 5 bases to trimming and J lost 5 bases, with 12 bases between them. The CDR3 has 14 residues. CDR3 in amino acids: CASSPVRVNEKLFF. The CDR3 coding sequence is TGTGCCAGCAGTCCCGTCAGGGTCAATGAAAAACTGTTTTTT.

With respect to this clone: Compared with germline, one end of the junction differs, possibly owing to a read error. This rearrangement joins TRBV5-5 to TRBJ2-1; no definite D call. CDR1 SGHKS and CDR2 YYEKEE come from the germline V gene (reference sequence). The CDR3 runs to 15 residues. Written as DNA, the CDR3 is TGTGCCAGCAGCCTACCCTCCTACTCCAACAATGAGCAGTTCTTC. Translation: CASSLPSYSNNEQFF.

This clone came up a few times. The chain joins TRBV5-1 to TRBJ2-5; TRBD2 agrees at 9 bases. The J segment lost 2 bases and the V segment lost 1 base, leaving 9 bases of the junction unmatched. The germline V gene has CDR1 SGHRS and CDR2 YFSETQ. The CDR3 runs 17 residues. The CDR3 DNA sequence: TGCGCCAGCAGCTTGAGCCCTAGCGGGGATATACAAGAGACCCAGTACTTC. It codes for CASSLSPSGDIQETQYF.

J is TRBJ2-1 and V is TRBV7-6; weak D call: TRBD2 (5 bases). Between the trimmed V and J ends, which lost 1 base and 5 bases, there was a span of 12 bases. This CDR3 spans 15 amino acids. Germline V gives CDR1 SGHVS, CDR2 FNYEAQ. This CDR3 reads CASSLVPEGNNEQFF. CDR3 nucleotide sequence: TGTGCCAGCAGCTTAGTCCCAGAGGGTAACAATGAGCAGTTCTTC.

This chain links TRBV7-3 with TRBJ2-3; 7 bases match TRBD2. Germline V gene lookup returns CDR1 SGHTA and CDR2 FQGTGA. V lost 5 bases and J lost 3; bases outside the gene matches: 11. There are 16 residues in the CDR3. The CDR3 protein is CASSPVMAGVTDTQYF. CDR3 DNA: TGTGCCAGCAGCCCAGTAATGGCGGGAGTAACAGATACGCAGTATTTT.

This clone was recorded only once. The gene calls are TRBV2 and TRBJ2-5; 8 nucleotides agree with TRBD1. The CDR3 consists of 15 residues. The germline gives CDR1 SNHLY, CDR2 FYNNEI. V lost 7 bases to trimming and J lost 5 bases; unmatched junction nucleotides: 12. This chain's CDR3 is CASTRPGGASETQYF. CDR3 sequence (DNA): TGTGCCAGCACGCGACCAGGGGGCGCATCTGAGACCCAGTACTTC.

V and J are TRBV19 and TRBJ2-7, with a possible D match to TRBD2 (6 bases). V was cut by 10 bases and J by 1 base, with 11 bases left in between. Germline values: CDR1 LNHDA, CDR2 SQIVND (reference sequence). This CDR3 comprises 12 residues. The CDR3 reads CATGTPSYEQYF. The DNA of the CDR3 is TGTGCCACCGGGACTCCTTCCTACGAGCAGTACTTC.

The rearrangement links TRBV5-1 to TRBJ1-1, with 11 bases identical to TRBD1. CDR3 length: 14 amino acids. The V gene end was trimmed by 7 bases and the J gene end by 1 base; junction bases not matched to a gene: 3. Germline V gives CDR1 SGHRS, CDR2 YFSETQ. The CDR3 DNA is TGCGCCAGCGGACAGGGGGCTGCGAACACTGAAGCTTTCTTT. It is translated as CASGQGAANTEAFF. The whole variable domain, remainder taken from reference TRBV5-1 and TRBJ1-1, is KAGVTQTPRYLIKTRGQQVTLSCSPISGHRSVSWYQQTPGQGLQFLFEYFSETQRNKGNFPGRFSGRQFSNSRSEMNVSTLELGDSALYLCASGQGAANTEAFFGQGTRLTVV.